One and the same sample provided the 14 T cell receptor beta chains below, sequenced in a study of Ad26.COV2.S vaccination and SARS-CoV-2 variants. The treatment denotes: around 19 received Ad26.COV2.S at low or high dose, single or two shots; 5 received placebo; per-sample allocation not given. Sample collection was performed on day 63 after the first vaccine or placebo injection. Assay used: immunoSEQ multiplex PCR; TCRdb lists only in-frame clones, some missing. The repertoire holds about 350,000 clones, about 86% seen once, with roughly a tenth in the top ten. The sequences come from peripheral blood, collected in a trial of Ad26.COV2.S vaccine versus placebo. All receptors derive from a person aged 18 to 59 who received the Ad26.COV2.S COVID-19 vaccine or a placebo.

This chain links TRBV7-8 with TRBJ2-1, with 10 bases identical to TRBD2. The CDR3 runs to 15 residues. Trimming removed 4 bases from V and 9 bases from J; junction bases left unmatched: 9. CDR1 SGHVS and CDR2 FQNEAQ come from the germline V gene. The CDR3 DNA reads TGTGCCAGCAGCTCCAAGCGGGGGGGCTTCAGTGAGCAGTTCTTC. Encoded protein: CASSSKRGGFSEQFF.

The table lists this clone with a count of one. The CDR3 loop is CASSPRDRAVTEAFF. The CDR3 bases are TGTGCCAGCTCCCCCAGGGACAGAGCGGTCACTGAAGCTTTCTTT. This rearrangement joins TRBV18 to TRBJ1-1; TRBD1 agrees at 7 bases. Trimming took 6 bases from V and 4 from J; bases not matched to a gene: 11. Germline V CDR1 and CDR2: KGHSH, LQKENI. The CDR3 loop spans 15 amino acids.

The CDR3 sequence is CASAEVQGSYEQYF. DNA for the CDR3: TGCGCCAGCGCGGAGGTCCAGGGCTCCTACGAGCAGTACTTC. V gene TRBV5-1 combines with J gene TRBJ2-7; either TRBD1 or TRBD2 may fit D (5 bases each). V was clipped by 7 bases and J by 0 bases, with 14 bases between them. Germline CDR1 SGHRS, CDR2 YFSETQ. The CDR3 runs 14 residues. Variable domain in full (rest from reference TRBV5-1 and TRBJ2-7): KAGVTQTPRYLIKTRGQQVTLSCSPISGHRSVSWYQQTPGQGLQFLFEYFSETQRNKGNFPGRFSGRQFSNSRSEMNVSTLELGDSALYLCASAEVQGSYEQYFGPGTRLTVT.

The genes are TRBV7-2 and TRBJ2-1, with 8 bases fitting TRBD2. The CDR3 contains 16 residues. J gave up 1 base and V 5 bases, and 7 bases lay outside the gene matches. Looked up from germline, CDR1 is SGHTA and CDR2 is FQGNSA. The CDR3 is CASSREGRGSYNEQFF. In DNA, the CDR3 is TGTGCCAGCAGCCGGGAGGGGAGGGGATCCTACAATGAGCAGTTCTTC.

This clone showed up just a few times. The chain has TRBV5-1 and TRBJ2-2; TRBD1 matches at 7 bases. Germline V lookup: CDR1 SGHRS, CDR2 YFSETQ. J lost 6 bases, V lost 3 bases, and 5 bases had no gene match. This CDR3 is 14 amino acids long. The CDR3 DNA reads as TGCGCCAGCAGCTCTTCAGGGGGATCCGGGGAGCTGTTTTTT. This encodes CASSSSGGSGELFF.

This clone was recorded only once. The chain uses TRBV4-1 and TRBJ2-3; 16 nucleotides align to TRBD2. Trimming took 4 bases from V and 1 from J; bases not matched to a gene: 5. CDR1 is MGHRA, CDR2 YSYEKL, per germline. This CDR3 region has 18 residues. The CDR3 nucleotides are TGCGCCAGCAGCCGAGGGACTAGCGGGGGGGCCGGCACAGATACGCAGTATTTT. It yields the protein CASSRGTSGGAGTDTQYF.

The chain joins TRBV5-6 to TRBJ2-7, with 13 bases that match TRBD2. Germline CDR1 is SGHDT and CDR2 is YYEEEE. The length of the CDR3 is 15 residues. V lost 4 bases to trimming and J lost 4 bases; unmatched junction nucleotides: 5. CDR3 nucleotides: TGTGCCAGCAGCCTGACTAGCGGGAGGTTTTACGAGCAGTACTTC. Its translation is CASSLTSGRFYEQYF.

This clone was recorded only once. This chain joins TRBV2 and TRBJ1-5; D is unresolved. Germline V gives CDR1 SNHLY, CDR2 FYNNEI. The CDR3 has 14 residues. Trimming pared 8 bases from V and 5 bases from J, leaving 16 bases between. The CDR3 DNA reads TGTGCCAGCCGTCATACCCACGAGGATCAGCCCCAGCATTTT. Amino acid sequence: CASRHTHEDQPQHF.

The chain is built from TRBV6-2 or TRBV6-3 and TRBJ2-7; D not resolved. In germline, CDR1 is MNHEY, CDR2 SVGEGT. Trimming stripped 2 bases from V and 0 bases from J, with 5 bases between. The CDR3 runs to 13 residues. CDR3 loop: CASSYIDSYEQYF. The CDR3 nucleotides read TGTGCCAGCAGTTACATCGACTCCTACGAGCAGTACTTC.

DNA of the CDR3: TGTGCCAGCAGTTTTCAAGCAAGCAGGGTCGATGAGCAGTTCTTC. As protein: CASSFQASRVDEQFF. The rearrangement links TRBV28 to TRBJ2-1; TRBD1 might be the D (5 bases). Trimming shortened V by 3 bases and J by 8 bases, and 17 bases separated the two germline ends. This CDR3 spans 15 amino acids. The germline V gene encodes CDR1 MDHEN and CDR2 SYDVKM.

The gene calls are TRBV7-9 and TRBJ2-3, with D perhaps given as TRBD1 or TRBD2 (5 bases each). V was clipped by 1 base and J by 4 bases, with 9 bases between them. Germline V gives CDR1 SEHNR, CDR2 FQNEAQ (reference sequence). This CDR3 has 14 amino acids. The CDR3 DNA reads TGTGCCAGCAGCTTAGTAGCGACAGCAGATACGCAGTATTTT. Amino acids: CASSLVATADTQYF.

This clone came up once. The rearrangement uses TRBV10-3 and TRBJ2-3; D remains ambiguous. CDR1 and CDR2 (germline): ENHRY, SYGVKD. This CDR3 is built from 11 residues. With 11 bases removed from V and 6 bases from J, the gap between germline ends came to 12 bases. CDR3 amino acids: CAARNGDTQYF. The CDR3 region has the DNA TGTGCCGCCAGGAATGGTGATACGCAGTATTTT.

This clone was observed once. The CDR3 sequence: CATFQGAVRNQPQHF. The CDR3 DNA sequence: TGTGCCACCTTCCAGGGGGCGGTTCGCAATCAGCCCCAGCATTTT. The chain recombines TRBV6-5 with TRBJ1-5, with 8 bases matching TRBD1. V was pared by 10 bases and J by 2 bases, with 10 bases of the junction left unmatched. This CDR3 has 15 residues. The germline V gene encodes CDR1 MNHEY and CDR2 SVGAGI.

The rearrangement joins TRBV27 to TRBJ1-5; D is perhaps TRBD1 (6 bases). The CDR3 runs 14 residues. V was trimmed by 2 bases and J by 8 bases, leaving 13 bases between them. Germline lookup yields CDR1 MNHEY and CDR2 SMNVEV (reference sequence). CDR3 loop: CASSLIGGKEPQHF. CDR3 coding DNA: TGTGCCAGCAGTTTAATAGGGGGAAAGGAGCCCCAGCATTTT.